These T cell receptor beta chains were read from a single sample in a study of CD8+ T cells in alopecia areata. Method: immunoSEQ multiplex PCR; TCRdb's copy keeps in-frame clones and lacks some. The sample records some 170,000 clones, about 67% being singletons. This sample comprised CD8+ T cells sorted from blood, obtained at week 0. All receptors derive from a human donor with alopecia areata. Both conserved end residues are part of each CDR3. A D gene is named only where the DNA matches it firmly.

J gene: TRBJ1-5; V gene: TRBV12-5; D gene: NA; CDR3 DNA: TGTGCTAGTGGTTTGGTACAGGCAGGGGCTCAGCCCCAGCATTTT; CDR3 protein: CASGLVQAGAQPQHF
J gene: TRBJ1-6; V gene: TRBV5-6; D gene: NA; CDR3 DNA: TGTGCCAGCAGCTTGAATCTGTCACCCCTCCACTTT; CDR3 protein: CASSLNLSPLHF
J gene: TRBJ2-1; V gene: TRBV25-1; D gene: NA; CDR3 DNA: TGTGCCAGCGGACCCCCGTGGGCAGAGCAGTTCTTC; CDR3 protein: CASGPPWAEQFF
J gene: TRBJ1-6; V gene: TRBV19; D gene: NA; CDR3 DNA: TGTGCCACCCGCGGAAGGGAGCGGAATTCACCCCTCCACTTT; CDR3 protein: CATRGRERNSPLHF
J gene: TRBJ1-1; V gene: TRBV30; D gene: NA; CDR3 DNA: TGTGCCTGGAGTGTAGGAGGGGGCACTGAAGCTTTCTTT; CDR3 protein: CAWSVGGGTEAFF
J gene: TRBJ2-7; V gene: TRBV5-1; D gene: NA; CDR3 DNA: TGCGCCAGCTCGGGGGAAGATGCCTACGAGCAGTACTTC; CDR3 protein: CASSGEDAYEQYF
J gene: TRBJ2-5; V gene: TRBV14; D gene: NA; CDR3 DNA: TGTGCCAGCAGCCCGAGGGTAACCCTCCAAGAGACCCAGTACTTC; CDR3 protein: CASSPRVTLQETQYF
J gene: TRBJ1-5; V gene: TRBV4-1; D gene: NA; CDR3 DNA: TGCGCCAGCAGCCAAGGTTCTATGCAGCCCCAGCATTTT; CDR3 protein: CASSQGSMQPQHF
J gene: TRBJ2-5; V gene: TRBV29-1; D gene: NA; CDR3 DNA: TGCAGCGTGCCCGGGACACCTCAAGAGACCCAGTACTTC; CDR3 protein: CSVPGTPQETQYF
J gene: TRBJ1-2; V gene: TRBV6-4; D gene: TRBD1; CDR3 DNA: TGTGCCACCTATGACAGGGCTACCCCCCCTTATGGCTACACCTTC; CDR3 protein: CATYDRATPPYGYTF